These 3 T cell receptor beta chains were all obtained from the same sample, sequenced in a study of shared clonotypes between healthy human individuals (dated by TCRdb to the early 2020s). Libraries were prepared through the immunoSEQ multiplex PCR assay. In its TCRdb copy, this immuneACCESS table keeps in-frame sequences only and misses some clones. Where compared with another copy, unresolved V genes explain less than half of these, and the others have no known cause. Here the sample has 490,000 or so clones; about 82% occur a single time. The top ten clonotypes cover 13% of the sample. The specimen was PBMCs. These receptors came from a woman aged 40 to 55 in good health. Some clones in this sample may be carry-over from other donors' samples.

Of note for this clone: A far larger clone differs by one base, so this is likely a read error. The gene calls are TRBV7-2 and TRBJ1-6; unclear D gene. The CDR3 extends over 15 amino acids. Germline V gene data show CDR1 as SGHTA and CDR2 as FQGNSA. CDR3 sequence (DNA): TGTGCCAGCAGCTTAAGCGGACCGTATAATCCACCCCTCCACTTT. As protein: CASSLSGPYNPPLHF.

This clone occurred a few times. The chain is built from TRBV28 and TRBJ2-5, with D unclear. The V end was cut by 6 bases, the J end by 4 bases, with 18 bases between. Germline lookup yields CDR1 MDHEN and CDR2 SYDVKM. The CDR3 length is 15 residues. The CDR3 sequence is CASSPTPPMVETQYF. For the CDR3, the DNA is TGTGCCAGCAGCCCGACTCCCCCAATGGTAGAGACCCAGTACTTC.

This clone was observed once. This chain joins TRBV5-1 and TRBJ2-5; a possible D gene is TRBD2 (6 bases). Trimming pared 4 bases from V and 2 bases from J, leaving 12 bases between. The CDR3 totals 14 residues. CDR1 is SGHRS, CDR2 YFSETQ, per germline. DNA of the CDR3: TGCGCCAGCAGCGCGGGATCCACTCAAGAGACCCAGTACTTC. Translation: CASSAGSTQETQYF.